This T cell receptor (beta chain) is from a study of blood T cells in healthy people across ages. Findings and limits, study-wide: Greater diversity and more naive CD4+ cells were seen in long-lived donors than in aged donors.

On this clonotype: Its cognate antigen is unknown. This may come from a read error, since a much larger clone is one base off.

A second roughly 6 to 11 cycle PCR used barcoded and J-beta primers. A tag from a template-switch adaptor with 12 random nucleotides marked each cDNA molecule. TCRdb passed the 5' RACE reads through MiXCR, listing each CDR3 protein once. The sample includes 850,000 or so distinct CDR3 sequences, 29% of them seen just once. Germline V lookup: CDR1 DFQATT, CDR2 SNEGSKA (reference sequence). This CDR3 spans 18 amino acids. The material sequenced was blood. The clonotype was recovered from a woman aged 80 or over in good health. This chain joins TRBV20-1 and TRBJ1-5; TRBD1 matches at 7 bases. This CDR3 is CSARDQGQGVWSKQPQHF. The CDR3 DNA is TGCAGTGCTAGAGATCAGGGGCAGGGGGTCTGGAGCAAGCAGCCCCAGCATTTT.